Sequencing of this T cell receptor beta chain was carried out in a study of CD8+CD57+ T cells in acquired aplastic anemia (dated by TCRdb to 2017 to 2018). In terms of the full investigation: DNA extracted from sorted CD4+ and CD8+ cells had a mean of roughly 3.4 ug, with a range of roughly 0.17 to 27.4 ug. An average of roughly 9.8 million reads for CD4+ cells and 11 million to 12 million reads for CD8+ cells was obtained from healthy donor samples.

On the study overall, not on this receptor specifically: Roughly 29 CD8+ CDR3 sequences were shared between patients and controls but appeared highly expressed in patients and within their immunodominant clones. CD8+ Simpson's diversity did not differ significantly between patients and healthy controls (P=0.060).

The study deep-sequenced TCR repertoires of sorted CD4+ and CD8+ blood T cells from severe aplastic anemia patients and healthy subjects. Ficoll-Paque density gradient centrifugation was used to isolate peripheral blood mononuclear cells. Before DNA was extracted, CD4+ and CD8+ T cells were sorted using either FACS or magnetic beads. Concerning this clonotype: No cognate antigen has been identified for it. The input lacks base qualities; no much larger clone sits a single base away.

Profiling of TCR beta VDJ combinations and CDR3 sequences used genomic DNA as the template. An Illumina HiSeq 2000 was used for TCR repertoire sequencing. Per the original workflow: Repertoire assessment relied on Simpson's diversity index, CDR3 size and DJ length profiles, and TRBV/TRBJ rearrangement plots. Whichever DNA sequence was most abundant in the deep sequencing data was defined as the immunodominant clone. CDR3 amino acid sequences were checked for sharing between subjects and were compared against published repertoires and the VDJdb database. TCRdb trimmed the raw reads at Q25, called clones with MiXCR and kept productive beta chains. Here each entry gathers all rows of one CDR3 protein and keeps the most common genes and DNA. V and J calls and clone size were set by TCRdb, not the authors. The sample includes around 180,000 distinct CDR3 sequences, with 55% to 70% observed a single time. The ten most abundant clones make up under 60% of the sample.

Including cysteine and phenylalanine, the CDR3 has 14 amino acids. The DNA shown is the 42-base CDR3, in frame from base 1. According to the germline V gene, CDR1 reads ENHRY and CDR2 reads SYGVKD. Trimming takes 0 bases from V and 2 bases from J, and the germline ends sit 8 bases apart. Sequenced sample: sorted CD4+, CD8+, or CD8+CD57+ T cells (not recorded which) from PBMCs. This TCR came from a human donor in good health. The V and J segments used are TRBV10-3 and TRBJ2-7; there is no confident call for the D gene. The CDR3 sequence is CAISESAGPYEQYF. At the DNA level, the sequence is TGTGCCATCAGTGAGTCGGCCGGGCCCTACGAGCAGTACTTC.